One and the same sample provided the 12 T cell receptor beta chains below, sequenced in a study of T-cell memory formation after mild COVID-19. One entry per CDR3 protein, called by TCRdb with MiXCR from the 5' RACE reads. The profile shows 250,000 to 300,000 distinct CDR3 sequences, about 20% of them singletons. The sample comprised PBMCs or a T cell subset sorted from them (not recorded which). Every receptor here comes from a man aged 18 to 30 who had mild COVID-19 (a few samples of this study predate the infection). Cell type and time point are not known.

By proportion, this clonotype is medium-sized. This chain joins TRBV5-1 and TRBJ2-4; D is perhaps TRBD1 (7 bases). Germline loops: CDR1 SGHRS, CDR2 YFSETQ. The CDR3 spans 14 residues. V dropped 0 bases and J dropped 6 bases, with 10 bases sitting between them. The CDR3 is CASSLGQGGNIQYF. The CDR3 DNA sequence: TGCGCCAGCAGCTTGGGCCAGGGGGGAAACATTCAGTACTTC. The whole variable domain, filled in from reference TRBV5-1 and TRBJ2-4, reads KAGVTQTPRYLIKTRGQQVTLSCSPISGHRSVSWYQQTPGQGLQFLFEYFSETQRNKGNFPGRFSGRQFSNSRSEMNVSTLELGDSALYLCASSLGQGGNIQYFGAGTRLSVL.

On this clonotype: This CDR3 is missing its conserved last phenylalanine or tryptophan, likely due to a read error. The chain joins TRBV6-5 to TRBJ1-2; D is unresolved. Germline-derived CDR1 and CDR2 are MNHEY and SVGAGI. V was pared by 7 bases and J by 2 bases, with 11 bases between. This CDR3 has 13 residues. CDR3 residues: CASKTDLNYGYTL. As DNA, the CDR3 is TGTGCCAGCAAAACGGACCTCAACTATGGCTACACCTTA.

The V gene is TRBV7-9, the J gene TRBJ2-1; no clear D. The CDR3 extends over 14 amino acids. Germline V gene sequence: CDR1 SEHNR, CDR2 FQNEAQ (reference sequence). V gave up 3 bases and J gave up 0 bases, with 6 bases separating them. CDR3 DNA: TGTGCCAGCAGCTTCCAGAGCTCCTACAATGAGCAGTTCTTC. It specifies CASSFQSSYNEQFF.

This clonotype was seen ten or more times. V is TRBV12-3 or TRBV12-4 and J is TRBJ2-3; D may be TRBD1 (5 bases). The CDR3 runs 12 residues. The ends were cut back, 4 bases at V and 6 bases at J, with 8 bases in the middle. The CDR3 nucleotides read TGTGCCAGCAGTTGGGGCCAGGATACGCAGTATTTT. Amino acids: CASSWGQDTQYF.

Many counts were recorded for this clonotype. The chain carries TRBV29-1 and TRBJ2-2; the D is unclear. Trimming pared 3 bases from V and 3 bases from J, leaving 8 bases between. Germline CDR1 is SQVTM and CDR2 is ANQGSEA. The CDR3 sequence is 13 residues long. The CDR3 bases are TGCAGCGTTGACAAACTCGACACCGGGGAGCTGTTTTTT. Residues: CSVDKLDTGELFF.

In this sample, this clonotype turned up a few times. The chain employs TRBV5-1 and TRBJ2-2, with D possibly being TRBD1 or TRBD2 (5 bases each). Germline-derived CDR1 and CDR2 are SGHRS and YFSETQ. The length of the CDR3 is 14 residues. V was clipped by 3 bases and J by 4 bases, with 10 bases between them. In DNA, the CDR3 is TGCGCCAGCAGCTATGCAGGGACCACCGGGGAGCTGTTTTTT. Protein product: CASSYAGTTGELFF. Full variable domain (outside the CDR3, taken from reference TRBV5-1 and TRBJ2-2): KAGVTQTPRYLIKTRGQQVTLSCSPISGHRSVSWYQQTPGQGLQFLFEYFSETQRNKGNFPGRFSGRQFSNSRSEMNVSTLELGDSALYLCASSYAGTTGELFFGEGSRLTVL.

By frequency in the sample, this clonotype is medium-sized (0.01 to 0.1%). The chain carries TRBV4-1 and TRBJ1-1; unclear D gene. Looked up from germline, CDR1 is MGHRA and CDR2 is YSYEKL. CDR3 length equals 13 residues. Trimming stripped 2 bases from V and 5 bases from J, with 9 bases between. CDR3 DNA: TGCGCCAGCAGCCAACGGGAAGTTACTGAAGCTTTCTTT. It codes for CASSQREVTEAFF.

Details on this clonotype: A much more abundant neighbour one base away suggests this may be a read error. This rearrangement joins TRBV7-2 to TRBJ2-5, with D possibly matching TRBD2 (6 bases). Germline V gives CDR1 SGHTA, CDR2 FQGNSA. Trimming left V 4 bases short and J 1 base short, with 10 bases between. This CDR3 comprises 14 residues. The CDR3 bases are TGTGCCAGCAGCTACGCGGGGACCCAAGAGACCCAGTACTTC. Its translation: CASSYAGTQETQYF.

The V gene is TRBV19, the J gene TRBJ2-2; 8 positions match TRBD1. The CDR3 is 14 amino acids. The ends lost 7 bases at V and 7 bases at J; junction bases unmatched: 8. The germline V gene has CDR1 LNHDA and CDR2 SQIVND (reference sequence). The CDR3 loop reads CASKVQGANGELFF. In nucleotides, the CDR3 is TGTGCCAGTAAGGTTCAGGGGGCAAACGGGGAGCTGTTTTTT.

The V and J genes are TRBV7-6 and TRBJ2-4, with a tentative D call TRBD2 (5 bases). Per the germline V gene, CDR1 is SGHVS and CDR2 is FNYEAQ. CDR3 length: 14 amino acids. Trimming stripped 5 bases from V and 6 bases from J, with 14 bases between. The CDR3 nucleotides are TGTGCCAGCAGCCCCCCGGGGAGTGGAAACATTCAGTACTTC. Translating gives CASSPPGSGNIQYF.

The rearrangement links TRBV6-5 to TRBJ2-3; 8 nucleotides match TRBD1. Germline CDR1 is MNHEY and CDR2 is SVGAGI. J lost 5 bases, V lost 6 bases, and 10 bases had no gene match. The CDR3 covers 15 residues. DNA for the CDR3: TGTGCCAGCAGGGCCCTGGACAGGGCGGGAGATACGCAGTATTTT. It translates to CASRALDRAGDTQYF.

The chain is built from TRBV11-2 and TRBJ2-3; tentatively, D is TRBD1 (5 bases). The CDR3 contains 13 residues. The ends were cut back, 5 bases at V and 6 bases at J, with 12 bases in the middle. Germline-derived CDR1 and CDR2 are SGHAT and FQNNGV. In DNA form, the CDR3 reads TGTGCCAGCAGCCCAGGGATTTCGGATACGCAGTATTTT. Its translation is CASSPGISDTQYF. The complete variable domain, with remaining parts taken from reference TRBV11-2 and TRBJ2-3, reads EAGVAQSPRYKIIEKRQSVAFWCNPISGHATLYWYQQILGQGPKLLIQFQNNGVVDDSQLPKDRFSAERLKGVDSTLKIQPAKLEDSAVYLCASSPGISDTQYFGPGTRLTVL.